Described below is a single T cell receptor (beta chain) sequence and its context. Its target is not known. This table comes from immunoSEQ multiplex PCR, and its TCRdb copy is limited to in-frame clones, with some not included. This sample has roughly 180,000 clones, with 85% to 90% found just once. The CDR3 loop spans 15 amino acids. The germline CDR1 and CDR2 sequences are MGHRA and YSYEKL. Trimming removed 3 bases at V and 5 bases at J, with 16 bases between. The sample is drawn from a study of T cell responses to AZD1222 COVID-19 vaccine. Study overall: Second-dose intervals near 4 or 12 weeks were combined. General study results and limits: Clonal diversity was possibly underestimated; the donors were predominantly white British and more often female.

The chain links TRBV4-1 to TRBJ2-5, with D possibly TRBD2 on 6 matching bases. The input for sequencing was peripheral blood, taken on day 0 of AZD1222 vaccination. This clonotype was obtained from an adult in good health. CDR3 region: CASSQAKEGWETQYF. The CDR3 DNA is TGCGCCAGCAGCCAGGCCAAGGAGGGATGGGAGACCCAGTACTTC.